Detailed here is one T cell receptor (beta chain). Its antigen remains unidentified. The CDR3 spans 16 residues. V lost 4 bases, J lost 4 bases, and 9 bases stayed unmatched. Germline lookup yields CDR1 LGHNA and CDR2 YSLEER. This record comes from a study of OX40 agonist ivuxolimab in advanced cancers. Study at large: Patients received ivuxolimab, an agonistic anti-OX40 (CD134) antibody.

Study findings and constraints: In the 0.1 to 3.0 mg/kg range, CD4+ and CD8+ blood T cells had expanded clonally by week 6. The average count of expanded clones was higher among CD8+ T cells than among CD4+.

Clones were read by immunoSEQ multiplex PCR, and TCRdb kept only the in-frame ones, dropping some. The data hold tens of thousands of clones, with roughly 84% observed a single time. Sample: CD4+ or CD8+ T cells sorted from blood, taken in a trial of the OX40 agonist ivuxolimab. The V call is TRBV4-3, the J call TRBJ2-7; 11 bases are a match to TRBD2. The receptor was isolated from an adult with an advanced solid tumor such as melanoma, head and neck, liver or kidney cancer. The CDR3 here is CASSPWTSGSFYEQYF. CDR3 sequence (DNA): TGCGCCAGCAGCCCGTGGACTAGCGGGTCCTTTTACGAGCAGTACTTC.